This TCR beta chain stems from a study of blood T cell repertoires in COVID-19. Overall study: Sites in the United States, Italy and Spain provided acute and convalescent COVID-19 samples. In each case, the material was cDNA or gDNA derived from T cells, B-cell-depleted T cells, or PBMCs.

Per the study methods: The authors estimated nucleated cell counts from reference gene primer amplification. Only in-frame clones appear in the TCRdb table, and some are missing; sequencing was by immunoSEQ multiplex PCR. V, J and clone size are those of that table, while D and trimming were read from the DNA. This table holds under 55,000 clones, 70% to 80% found once. The receptor was derived from a man in his 70s with acute or convalescent COVID-19. The sequencing sample was made of peripheral blood.

The CDR3 region is CASSPRAGPNEKLFF. CDR3 sequence (DNA): TGCGCCAGCAGCCCCCGTGCAGGCCCTAATGAAAAACTGTTTTTT. This chain uses TRBV4-3 with TRBJ1-4, with D hard to call. Germline assignment: CDR1 LGHNA and CDR2 YSLEER. The germline V and J ends were trimmed by 4 bases and 3 bases, with 12 bases remaining between them. The length of the CDR3 is 15 residues.